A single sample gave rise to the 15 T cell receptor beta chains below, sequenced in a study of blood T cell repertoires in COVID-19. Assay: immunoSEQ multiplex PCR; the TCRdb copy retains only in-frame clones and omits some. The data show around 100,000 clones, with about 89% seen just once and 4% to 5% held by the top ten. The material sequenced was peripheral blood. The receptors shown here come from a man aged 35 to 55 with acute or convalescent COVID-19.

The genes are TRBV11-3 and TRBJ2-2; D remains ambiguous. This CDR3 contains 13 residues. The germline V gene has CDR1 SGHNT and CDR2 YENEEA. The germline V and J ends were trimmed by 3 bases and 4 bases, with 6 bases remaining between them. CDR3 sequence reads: CASSFKSTGELFF. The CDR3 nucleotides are TGTGCCAGCAGCTTTAAGAGCACCGGGGAGCTGTTTTTT. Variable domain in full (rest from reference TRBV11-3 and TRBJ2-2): EAGVVQSPRYKIIEKKQPVAFWCNPISGHNTLYWYLQNLGQGPELLIRYENEEAVDDSQLPKDRFSAERLKGVDSTLKIQPAELGDSAVYLCASSFKSTGELFFGEGSRLTVL.

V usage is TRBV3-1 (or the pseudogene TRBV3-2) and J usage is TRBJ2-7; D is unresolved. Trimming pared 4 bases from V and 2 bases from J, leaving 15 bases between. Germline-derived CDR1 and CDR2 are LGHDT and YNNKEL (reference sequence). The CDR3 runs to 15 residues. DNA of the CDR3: TGTGCCAGCAGCCCCAGAACGCCGCGGCCCTACGAGCAGTACTTC. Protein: CASSPRTPRPYEQYF.

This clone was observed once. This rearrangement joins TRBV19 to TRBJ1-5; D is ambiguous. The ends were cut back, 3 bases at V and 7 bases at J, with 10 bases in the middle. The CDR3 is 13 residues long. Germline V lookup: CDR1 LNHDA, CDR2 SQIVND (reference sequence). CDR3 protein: CASSILGVQPQHF. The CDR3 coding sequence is TGTGCCAGTAGTATTCTGGGAGTGCAGCCCCAGCATTTT.

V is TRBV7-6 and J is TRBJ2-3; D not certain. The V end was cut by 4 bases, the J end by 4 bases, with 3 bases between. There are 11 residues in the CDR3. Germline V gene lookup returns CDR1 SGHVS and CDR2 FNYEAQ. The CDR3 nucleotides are TGTGCCAGCAGCTCGGCAGATACGCAGTATTTT. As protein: CASSSADTQYF.

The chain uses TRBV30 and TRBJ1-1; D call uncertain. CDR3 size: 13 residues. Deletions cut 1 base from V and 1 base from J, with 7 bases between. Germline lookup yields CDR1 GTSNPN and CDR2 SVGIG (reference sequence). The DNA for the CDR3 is TGTGCCTGGAGTGGGCAGGAGAACACTGAAGCTTTCTTT. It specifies CAWSGQENTEAFF.

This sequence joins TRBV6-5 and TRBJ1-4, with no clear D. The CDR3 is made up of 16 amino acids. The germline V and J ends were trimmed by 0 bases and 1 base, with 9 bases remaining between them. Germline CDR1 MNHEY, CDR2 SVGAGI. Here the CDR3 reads CASSYSPAQTNEKLFF. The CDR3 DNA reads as TGTGCCAGCAGTTACTCCCCCGCGCAAACTAATGAAAAACTGTTTTTT.

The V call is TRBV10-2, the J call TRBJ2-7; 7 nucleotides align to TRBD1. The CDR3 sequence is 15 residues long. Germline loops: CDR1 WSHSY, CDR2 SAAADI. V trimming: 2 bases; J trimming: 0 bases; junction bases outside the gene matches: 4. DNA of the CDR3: TGCGCCAGCAGTGAGCCCGGGACAGTCTCCTACGAGCAGTACTTC. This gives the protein CASSEPGTVSYEQYF.

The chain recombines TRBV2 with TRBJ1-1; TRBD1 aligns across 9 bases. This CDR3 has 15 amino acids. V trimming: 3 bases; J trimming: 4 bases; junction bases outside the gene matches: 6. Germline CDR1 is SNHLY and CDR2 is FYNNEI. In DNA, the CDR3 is TGTGCCAGCAGTGACCAGACAGGGGGTTCCACTGAAGCTTTCTTT. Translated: CASSDQTGGSTEAFF.

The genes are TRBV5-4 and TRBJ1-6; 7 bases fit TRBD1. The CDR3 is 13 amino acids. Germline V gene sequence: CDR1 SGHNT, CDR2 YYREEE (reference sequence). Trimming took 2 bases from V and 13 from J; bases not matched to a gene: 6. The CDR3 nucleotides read TGTGCCAGCAGCTTAGGGGGCGCGGGGCCCCTCCACTTT. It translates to CASSLGGAGPLHF.

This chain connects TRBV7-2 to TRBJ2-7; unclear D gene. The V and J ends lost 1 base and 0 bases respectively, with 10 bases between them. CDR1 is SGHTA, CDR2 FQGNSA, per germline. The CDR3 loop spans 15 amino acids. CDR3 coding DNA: TGTGCCAGCAGCTTAGAGTCACTGAGCTCCTACGAGCAGTACTTC. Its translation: CASSLESLSSYEQYF.

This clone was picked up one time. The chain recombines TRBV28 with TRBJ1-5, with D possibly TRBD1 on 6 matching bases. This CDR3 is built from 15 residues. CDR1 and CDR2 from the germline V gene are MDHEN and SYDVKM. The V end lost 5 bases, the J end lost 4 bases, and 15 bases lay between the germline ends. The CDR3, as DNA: TGTGCCAGCAGTCCCGCAGGGGTAGGAAATCAGCCCCAGCATTTT. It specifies CASSPAGVGNQPQHF.

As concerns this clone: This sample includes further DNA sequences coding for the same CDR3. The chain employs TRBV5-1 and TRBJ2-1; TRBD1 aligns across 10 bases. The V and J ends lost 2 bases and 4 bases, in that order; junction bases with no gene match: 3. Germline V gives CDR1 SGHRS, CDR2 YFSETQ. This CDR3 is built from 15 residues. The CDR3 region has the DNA TGCGCCAGCAGCTTCGGACAGGGGGGTTACAATGAGCAGTTCTTC. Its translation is CASSFGQGGYNEQFF.

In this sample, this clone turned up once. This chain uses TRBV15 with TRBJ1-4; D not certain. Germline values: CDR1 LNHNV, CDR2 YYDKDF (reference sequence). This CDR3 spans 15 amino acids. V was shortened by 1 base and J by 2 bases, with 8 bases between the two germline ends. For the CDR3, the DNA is TGTGCCACCAGCAGAGTGTCGAGCACTAATGAAAAACTGTTTTTT. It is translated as CATSRVSSTNEKLFF.

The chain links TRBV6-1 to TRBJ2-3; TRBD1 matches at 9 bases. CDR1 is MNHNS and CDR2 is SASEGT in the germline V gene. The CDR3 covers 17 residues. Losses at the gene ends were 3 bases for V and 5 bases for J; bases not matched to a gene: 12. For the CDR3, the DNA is TGTGCCAGCAGTGAGTCTGCTGGGACAGGGCAGGGAGATACGCAGTATTTT. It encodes CASSESAGTGQGDTQYF.

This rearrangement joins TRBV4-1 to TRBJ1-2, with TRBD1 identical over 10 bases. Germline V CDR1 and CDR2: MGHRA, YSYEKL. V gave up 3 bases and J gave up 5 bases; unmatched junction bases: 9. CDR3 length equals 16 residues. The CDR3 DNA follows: TGCGCCAGCAGCCAGGCGGGACAGGGGCATGAATATGGCTACACCTTC. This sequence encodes CASSQAGQGHEYGYTF.